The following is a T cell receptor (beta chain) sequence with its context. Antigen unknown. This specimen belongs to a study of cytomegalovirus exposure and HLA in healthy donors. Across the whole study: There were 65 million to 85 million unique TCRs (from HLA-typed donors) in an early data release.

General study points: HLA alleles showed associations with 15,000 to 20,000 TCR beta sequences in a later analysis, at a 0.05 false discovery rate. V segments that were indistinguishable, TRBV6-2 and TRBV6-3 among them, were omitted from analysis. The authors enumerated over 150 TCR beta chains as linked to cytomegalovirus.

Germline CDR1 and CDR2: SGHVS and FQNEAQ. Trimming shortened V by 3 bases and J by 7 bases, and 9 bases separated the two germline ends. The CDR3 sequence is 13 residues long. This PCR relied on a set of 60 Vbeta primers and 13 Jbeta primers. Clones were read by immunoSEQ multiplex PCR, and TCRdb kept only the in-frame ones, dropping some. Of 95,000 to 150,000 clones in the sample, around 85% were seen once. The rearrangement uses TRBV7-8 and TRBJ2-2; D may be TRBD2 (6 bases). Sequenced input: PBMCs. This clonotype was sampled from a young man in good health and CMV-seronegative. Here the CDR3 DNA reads TGTGCCAGCAGCTTGGGACTGCTCGGGGAGCTGTTTTTT. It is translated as CASSLGLLGELFF.